This TCR beta chain came from a study of OX40 agonist ivuxolimab in advanced cancers. TCRdb's copy holds only in-frame clones and misses some; the assay was immunoSEQ multiplex PCR. The sample records some 64,000 clones, approximately 92% being singletons. The germline V gene encodes CDR1 LGHNA and CDR2 YSLEER. The CDR3 is made up of 14 amino acids. Trimming took off 1 base at V and 0 bases at J, with 6 bases between the two ends. Prior autoimmune disease or systemic immunosuppression barred patients. Source: CD4+ or CD8+ T cells sorted from blood, taken in a trial of the OX40 agonist ivuxolimab. This clonotype was obtained from an adult with an advanced solid tumor such as melanoma, head and neck, liver or kidney cancer. The genes are TRBV4-3 and TRBJ1-1; D unclear. In DNA, the CDR3 is TGCGCCAGCAGCCAAGTTTGGATGAACACTGAAGCTTTCTTT. Protein product: CASSQVWMNTEAFF.